The rows below give T cell receptor beta chains drawn from one sample of a study of human T cells and chemical hapten exposure. TCRdb analysed the RACE reads with MiXCR anew, one entry per CDR3 protein. The top ten clones hold roughly 4.9% of a sample with about 80,000 distinct CDR3 sequences, approximately 15% of them seen once. Sequenced material: whole blood, taken in connection with sensitization to the hapten diphenylcyclopropenone (DPC). The receptors derive from a woman in her 50s with alopecia areata. Some clones in this sample may be carry-over from other donors' samples. CDR3s include the opening cysteine and the closing phenylalanine or tryptophan. A D gene is named only where the DNA matches it firmly. Expanded clones get a size class; other rows say once, few or many, or leave the size out.

V gene: TRBV2
J gene: TRBJ1-2
D gene: .
CDR3 length: 13
clone size: .
CDR3 protein: CASSLYINYGYTF
CDR3 DNA: TGTGCCAGCAGTCTCTATATAAACTATGGCTACACCTTC

V gene: TRBV18
J gene: TRBJ2-1
D gene: TRBD2
CDR3 length: 18
clone size: few
CDR3 protein: CASSPTRLAGASDNEQFF
CDR3 DNA: TGTGCCAGCTCACCGACAAGACTAGCGGGAGCTTCTGACAATGAGCAGTTCTTC

V gene: TRBV5-4
J gene: TRBJ2-7
D gene: TRBD1
CDR3 length: 16
clone size: few
CDR3 protein: CASSIGTGGQIYEQYF
CDR3 DNA: TGTGCCAGCAGCATAGGGACAGGGGGTCAGATCTACGAGCAGTACTTC

V gene: TRBV19
J gene: TRBJ2-5
D gene: TRBD2
CDR3 length: 14
clone size: few
CDR3 protein: CASSPRGGEETQYF
CDR3 DNA: TGTGCCAGTAGTCCACGGGGGGGTGAAGAGACCCAGTACTTC

V gene: TRBV29-1
J gene: TRBJ1-2
D gene: .
CDR3 length: 9
clone size: many
CDR3 protein: CSVDLGYTF
CDR3 DNA: TGCAGCGTAGATCTTGGCTACACCTTC

V gene: TRBV20-1
J gene: TRBJ2-7
D gene: .
CDR3 length: 12
clone size: many
CDR3 protein: CSARSEYYEQYF
CDR3 DNA: TGCAGTGCTAGATCGGAGTACTACGAGCAGTACTTC

V gene: TRBV12-3/TRBV12-4
J gene: TRBJ2-4
D gene: TRBD2
CDR3 length: 17
clone size: .
CDR3 protein: CASSPGTSGAALNIQYF
CDR3 DNA: TGTGCCAGCAGTCCAGGGACTAGCGGAGCGGCCCTTAACATTCAGTACTTC

V gene: TRBV28
J gene: TRBJ2-1
D gene: TRBD2
CDR3 length: 14
clone size: many
CDR3 protein: CASSSLAGVNEQFF
CDR3 DNA: TGTGCCAGCAGTTCCCTAGCGGGTGTCAATGAGCAGTTCTTC

V gene: TRBV29-1
J gene: TRBJ2-7
D gene: .
CDR3 length: 13
clone size: many
CDR3 protein: CSVEENQGAEQYF
CDR3 DNA: TGCAGCGTTGAAGAGAACCAGGGTGCCGAGCAGTACTTC

V gene: TRBV27
J gene: TRBJ2-7
D gene: .
CDR3 length: 12
clone size: many
CDR3 protein: CASRTGPHEQYF
CDR3 DNA: TGTGCCAGCAGAACAGGCCCCCACGAGCAGTACTTC

V gene: TRBV13
J gene: TRBJ2-1
D gene: TRBD2
CDR3 length: 13
clone size: .
CDR3 protein: CASSPGGYNEQFF
CDR3 DNA: TGTGCCAGCAGCCCGGGAGGATACAATGAGCAGTTCTTC

V gene: TRBV3-2
J gene: TRBJ2-7
D gene: .
CDR3 length: 15
clone size: .
CDR3 protein: CASSQDVVILYEQYF
CDR3 DNA: TGTGCCAGCAGCCAAGATGTTGTCATTTTATACGAGCAGTACTTC

V gene: TRBV28
J gene: TRBJ2-7
D gene: .
CDR3 length: 13
clone size: many
CDR3 protein: CASSPWDKYEQYF
CDR3 DNA: TGTGCCAGCAGCCCCTGGGACAAATACGAGCAGTACTTC

V gene: TRBV29-1
J gene: TRBJ2-3
D gene: .
CDR3 length: 12
clone size: few
CDR3 protein: CSVVAGTDTQYF
CDR3 DNA: TGCAGCGTTGTCGCTGGCACAGATACGCAGTATTTT

V gene: TRBV27
J gene: TRBJ2-5
D gene: .
CDR3 length: 15
clone size: once
CDR3 protein: CASTPGWGNQETQYF
CDR3 DNA: TGTGCCAGCACCCCGGGATGGGGGAACCAAGAGACCCAGTACTTC

V gene: TRBV7-2
J gene: TRBJ1-5
D gene: .
CDR3 length: 14
clone size: few
CDR3 protein: CASSSRVGNQPQHF
CDR3 DNA: TGTGCCAGCAGCTCCAGGGTCGGCAATCAGCCCCAGCATTTT

V gene: TRBV12-3/TRBV12-4
J gene: TRBJ1-5
D gene: .
CDR3 length: 14
clone size: few
CDR3 protein: CASSWSGSNQPQHF
CDR3 DNA: TGTGCCAGCAGTTGGTCGGGTAGCAATCAGCCCCAGCATTTT

V gene: TRBV30
J gene: TRBJ1-1
D gene: .
CDR3 length: 14
clone size: many
CDR3 protein: CAWSVRVPGSEAFF
CDR3 DNA: TGTGCCTGGAGTGTACGAGTCCCTGGGTCTGAAGCTTTCTTT

V gene: TRBV6-6
J gene: TRBJ2-5
D gene: TRBD1
CDR3 length: 14
clone size: .
CDR3 protein: CASARDSLQETQYF
CDR3 DNA: TGTGCCAGCGCCCGGGACAGCCTTCAAGAGACCCAGTACTTC

V gene: TRBV14
J gene: TRBJ1-2
D gene: .
CDR3 length: 14
clone size: few
CDR3 protein: CASSQAGRRYGYTF
CDR3 DNA: TGTGCCAGCAGCCAAGCAGGGAGGCGTTATGGCTACACCTTC

V gene: TRBV7-2
J gene: TRBJ1-5
D gene: TRBD1
CDR3 length: 15
clone size: few
CDR3 protein: CASSPTGVGNQPQHF
CDR3 DNA: TGTGCCAGCAGCCCGACAGGGGTCGGCAATCAGCCCCAGCATTTT

V gene: TRBV29-1
J gene: TRBJ1-1
D gene: .
CDR3 length: 13
clone size: few
CDR3 protein: CSVVRVMNTEAFF
CDR3 DNA: TGCAGCGTCGTCAGGGTCATGAACACTGAAGCTTTCTTT

V gene: TRBV20-1
J gene: TRBJ1-5
D gene: .
CDR3 length: 13
clone size: many
CDR3 protein: CSVGRGGDQPQHF
CDR3 DNA: TGCAGTGTAGGACGGGGCGGCGATCAGCCCCAGCATTTT

V gene: TRBV11-3
J gene: TRBJ1-1
D gene: .
CDR3 length: 13
clone size: few
CDR3 protein: CASSLYRNTEAFF
CDR3 DNA: TGTGCCAGCAGCTTATATCGGAACACTGAAGCTTTCTTT

V gene: TRBV12-3/TRBV12-4
J gene: TRBJ1-5
D gene: .
CDR3 length: 17
clone size: many
CDR3 protein: CASSSRTWDASNQPQHF
CDR3 DNA: TGTGCCAGCAGTTCCCGGACCTGGGACGCTAGCAATCAGCCCCAGCATTTT

V gene: TRBV20-1
J gene: TRBJ2-3
D gene: TRBD1
CDR3 length: 14
clone size: .
CDR3 protein: CSARDRRSTDTQYF
CDR3 DNA: TGCAGTGCCCGGGACAGGCGAAGCACAGATACGCAGTATTTT

V gene: TRBV5-1
J gene: TRBJ2-1
D gene: TRBD2
CDR3 length: 17
clone size: few
CDR3 protein: CASSLESGLAGPNEQFF
CDR3 DNA: TGCGCCAGCAGCTTGGAGTCTGGACTAGCGGGTCCTAATGAGCAGTTCTTC

V gene: TRBV25-1
J gene: TRBJ1-5
D gene: TRBD1
CDR3 length: 15
clone size: few
CDR3 protein: CASSGGTGHNQPQHF
CDR3 DNA: TGTGCCAGCAGTGGGGGGACAGGCCACAATCAGCCCCAGCATTTT

V gene: TRBV28
J gene: TRBJ2-7
D gene: .
CDR3 length: 15
clone size: many
CDR3 protein: CASSGPGGNNYEQYF
CDR3 DNA: TGTGCCAGCAGTGGCCCGGGGGGCAACAACTACGAGCAGTACTTC

V gene: TRBV29-1
J gene: TRBJ2-1
D gene: TRBD1
CDR3 length: 13
clone size: many
CDR3 protein: CSVERTGYNEQFF
CDR3 DNA: TGCAGCGTTGAGCGGACAGGATACAATGAGCAGTTCTTC

V gene: TRBV12-3/TRBV12-4
J gene: TRBJ2-1
D gene: TRBD2
CDR3 length: 16
clone size: .
CDR3 protein: CASGSGGGNPYNEQFF
CDR3 DNA: TGTGCCAGCGGAAGCGGGGGGGGAAACCCCTACAATGAGCAGTTCTTC

V gene: TRBV2
J gene: TRBJ2-1
D gene: .
CDR3 length: 11
clone size: few
CDR3 protein: CASSGENEQFF
CDR3 DNA: TGTGCCAGCAGTGGAGAGAATGAGCAGTTCTTC

V gene: TRBV27
J gene: TRBJ2-7
D gene: .
CDR3 length: 13
clone size: .
CDR3 protein: CASSLSYPYEQYF
CDR3 DNA: TGTGCCAGCAGTTTATCGTACCCCTACGAGCAGTACTTC

V gene: TRBV7-8
J gene: TRBJ1-5
D gene: .
CDR3 length: 16
clone size: many
CDR3 protein: CASSLDPFNSNQPQHF
CDR3 DNA: TGTGCCAGCAGCTTAGATCCTTTCAATAGCAATCAGCCCCAGCATTTT

V gene: TRBV18
J gene: TRBJ2-1
D gene: .
CDR3 length: 14
clone size: few
CDR3 protein: CASSPPWANNEQFF
CDR3 DNA: TGTGCCAGCTCACCACCGTGGGCGAACAATGAGCAGTTCTTC

V gene: TRBV7-9
J gene: TRBJ1-1
D gene: TRBD1
CDR3 length: 14
clone size: few
CDR3 protein: CASSSDRGHTEAFF
CDR3 DNA: TGTGCCAGCAGCTCCGACAGGGGGCACACTGAAGCTTTCTTT

V gene: TRBV7-8
J gene: TRBJ2-3
D gene: .
CDR3 length: 15
clone size: many
CDR3 protein: CASSLVEGLADTQYF
CDR3 DNA: TGTGCCAGCAGCTTAGTCGAGGGATTGGCGGATACGCAGTATTTT

V gene: TRBV20-1
J gene: TRBJ1-2
D gene: .
CDR3 length: 16
clone size: few
CDR3 protein: CSARSGQGSFGYGYTF
CDR3 DNA: TGCAGTGCTAGATCAGGGCAGGGGAGTTTCGGCTATGGCTACACCTTC

V gene: TRBV7-8
J gene: TRBJ2-3
D gene: .
CDR3 length: 17
clone size: few
CDR3 protein: CASSGRAPTYTRDTQYF
CDR3 DNA: TGTGCCAGCAGTGGAAGGGCCCCCACATATACCAGAGATACGCAGTATTTT